These 20 T cell receptor beta chains came from one sample sequenced in a study of blood T cell repertoires in COVID-19. The repertoire was sequenced with immunoSEQ multiplex PCR; TCRdb's copy has only in-frame clones and lacks some. The sample includes around 120,000 clones, 70% to 90% of them seen just once. The sample comprised peripheral blood. Every receptor here comes from a man in his thirties or forties with acute or convalescent COVID-19.

The rearrangement joins TRBV6-5 to TRBJ1-5, with a tentative D call TRBD1 (6 bases). CDR3 length: 15 residues. V was cut by 6 bases and J by 5 bases, with 17 bases left in between. Looked up from germline, CDR1 is MNHEY and CDR2 is SVGAGI. CDR3 in DNA: TGTGCCAGCAGGGGAACGGGGGGCCCCCATCAGCCCCAGCATTTT. Residues: CASRGTGGPHQPQHF.

The V call is TRBV6-1, the J call TRBJ2-4; 8 bases are a match to TRBD1. J lost 7 bases, V lost 3 bases, and 5 bases had no gene match. The germline CDR1 and CDR2 sequences are MNHNS and SASEGT. The CDR3 runs 14 residues. DNA of the CDR3: TGTGCCAGCAGTGAGGACAGGGTTGTGAACATTCAGTACTTC. It translates to CASSEDRVVNIQYF.

V gene TRBV6-5 combines with J gene TRBJ1-1; unclear D gene. The CDR3 has 12 residues. V lost 0 bases and J lost 8, with 7 bases in between. Per the germline V gene, CDR1 is MNHEY and CDR2 is SVGAGI. The CDR3 is CASSYSGKEAFF. CDR3 nucleotides: TGTGCCAGCAGTTACTCGGGCAAAGAAGCTTTCTTT.

This chain links TRBV30 with TRBJ1-4; 7 bases map to TRBD1. V dropped 2 bases and J dropped 4; count of bases not matched to a gene: 10. Germline CDR1 GTSNPN, CDR2 SVGIG (reference sequence). This CDR3 spans 16 amino acids. The CDR3 reads CAWSPPGQRINEKLFF. The CDR3 bases are TGTGCCTGGAGTCCACCGGGACAGCGAATTAATGAAAAACTGTTTTTT.

The rearrangement links TRBV5-6 to TRBJ2-1, with D tentatively TRBD2 (5 bases). Germline V gene sequence: CDR1 SGHDT, CDR2 YYEEEE. This CDR3 comprises 13 residues. Trimming took off 4 bases at V and 8 bases at J, with 13 bases between the two ends. CDR3 DNA: TGTGCCAGCAGCGGTGGGAGCTGGTATGAGCAGTTCTTC. Translated: CASSGGSWYEQFF.

The chain links TRBV2 to TRBJ2-5; TRBD1 matches 9 bases. CDR1 SNHLY and CDR2 FYNNEI come from the germline V gene. The CDR3 extends over 15 amino acids. J gave up 5 bases and V 7 bases, and 11 bases lay outside the gene matches. The CDR3 nucleotides are TGTGCCAGCACTTCCCTACAGGGGGCAGGGGAGACCCAGTACTTC. This gives the protein CASTSLQGAGETQYF.

The genes are TRBV4-3 and TRBJ2-7, with D maybe TRBD2 (6 bases). V gave up 0 bases and J gave up 1 base, with 13 bases separating them. The V gene's germline CDR1 is LGHNA and CDR2 YSLEER. The CDR3 totals 16 residues. CDR3 sequence reads: CASSQDRGTESYEQYF. The CDR3 DNA reads as TGCGCCAGCAGCCAAGATCGGGGGACGGAGTCCTACGAGCAGTACTTC.

The chain employs TRBV27 and TRBJ1-1; 7 positions match TRBD1. Germline CDR1 is MNHEY and CDR2 is SMNVEV (reference sequence). The CDR3 runs to 15 residues. J was trimmed by 5 bases and V by 3 bases; bases with no gene match: 9. The CDR3 region has the DNA TGTGCCAGCAGTTTCTCAGGACAGGTGAGGACTGAAGCTTTCTTT. Encoded protein: CASSFSGQVRTEAFF.

This clone was seen a handful of times. The chain joins TRBV9 to TRBJ1-4; 8 bases align to TRBD1. From germline, CDR1 is SGDLS and CDR2 YYNGEE. J gave up 4 bases and V 5 bases, and 7 bases lay outside the gene matches. CDR3 length: 15 amino acids. This chain's CDR3 is CASSDGQGDNEKLFF. The CDR3 DNA sequence: TGTGCCAGCAGTGATGGACAGGGCGATAATGAAAAACTGTTTTTT.

The rearrangement joins TRBV6-6 to TRBJ1-5; possibly TRBD1 for D (5 bases). The germline gives CDR1 MNHNY, CDR2 SVGAGI (reference sequence). The germline V and J ends were trimmed by 0 bases and 3 bases, with 12 bases remaining between them. CDR3 length: 16 residues. The CDR3 region is CASSYSWGGINQPQHF. The CDR3 DNA reads as TGTGCCAGCAGTTACTCTTGGGGGGGAATCAATCAGCCCCAGCATTTT.

This sequence joins TRBV6-5 and TRBJ1-2; D call uncertain. Trimming left V 6 bases short and J 2 bases short, with 10 bases between. Looked up from germline, CDR1 is MNHEY and CDR2 is SVGAGI. CDR3 length: 13 residues. The CDR3 is CASSPGLNYGYTF. CDR3 sequence (DNA): TGTGCCAGCAGCCCGGGATTGAACTATGGCTACACCTTC.

This clone came up a few times. This chain uses TRBV27 with TRBJ1-2, with D possibly matching TRBD1 (5 bases). V gave up 8 bases and J gave up 4 bases, with 17 bases separating them. Germline V lookup: CDR1 MNHEY, CDR2 SMNVEV (reference sequence). The CDR3 has 14 amino acids. The CDR3 region is CASGASGTFYGYTF. The CDR3 nucleotides read TGTGCCAGCGGGGCCTCAGGGACTTTCTATGGCTACACCTTC.

The rearrangement uses TRBV7-8 and TRBJ2-1; 9 nucleotides line up with TRBD2. This CDR3 has 15 amino acids. Per germline, CDR1 SGHVS and CDR2 FQNEAQ. V was clipped by 5 bases and J by 8 bases; unmatched bases: 10. CDR3: CASSLRSGRRYEQFF. CDR3 in DNA: TGTGCCAGCAGCCTCCGTAGCGGGAGAAGGTATGAGCAGTTCTTC.

This chain connects TRBV5-4 to TRBJ2-4; TRBD1 is a possible D gene (6 bases). The germline V and J ends were trimmed by 4 bases and 1 base, with 9 bases remaining between them. The germline CDR1 and CDR2 sequences are SGHNT and YYREEE (reference sequence). This CDR3 is 14 amino acids long. This CDR3 is CASSPGAAKNIQYF. CDR3 DNA sequence: TGTGCCAGCAGCCCAGGGGCGGCCAAAAACATTCAGTACTTC.

The chain is built from TRBV19 and TRBJ1-2; D is ambiguous. Germline V gene data show CDR1 as LNHDA and CDR2 as SQIVND (reference sequence). V was pared by 10 bases and J by 2 bases, with 14 bases between. This CDR3 region has 13 residues. CDR3 bases: TGTGCCACCAAAAGAGGGAAGAACTATGGCTACACCTTC. Translated: CATKRGKNYGYTF.

This clone was counted between two and nine times. This chain connects TRBV4-3 to TRBJ1-1; D possibly corresponds to TRBD1 (6 bases). CDR1 is LGHNA, CDR2 YSLEER, per germline. V shed 4 bases and J shed 0 bases, with 12 bases lying between them. This CDR3 region has 15 residues. The DNA for the CDR3 is TGCGCCAGCAGCCCCCGCAGGGGCTTGAACACTGAAGCTTTCTTT. It is translated as CASSPRRGLNTEAFF.

The chain combines TRBV3-1 (or the pseudogene TRBV3-2) with TRBJ1-2, with 12 bases matching TRBD1. The CDR3 runs 16 residues. V gave up 0 bases and J gave up 7 bases; unmatched junction bases: 6. The germline V gene has CDR1 LGHDT and CDR2 YNNKEL (reference sequence). This chain's CDR3 is CASSQDMGQGAGGYTF. In DNA form, the CDR3 reads TGTGCCAGCAGCCAAGATATGGGACAGGGGGCTGGTGGCTACACCTTC.

V usage is TRBV25-1 and J usage is TRBJ1-1; D gene ambiguous. Germline loops: CDR1 MGHDK, CDR2 SYGVNS. The CDR3 is 14 amino acids. Trimming shortened V by 3 bases and J by 0 bases, and 8 bases separated the two germline ends. The CDR3 DNA reads TGTGCCAGCAGTGAGGGAGCCCTGAACACTGAAGCTTTCTTT. Translation gives CASSEGALNTEAFF.

The sample holds one count of this clone. The chain combines TRBV19 with TRBJ1-2, with D hard to call. Germline V lookup: CDR1 LNHDA, CDR2 SQIVND (reference sequence). This CDR3 contains 13 residues. The germline V and J ends were trimmed by 3 bases and 0 bases, with 5 bases remaining between them. The CDR3 DNA follows: TGTGCCAGTAGTATTTCAGCTAACTATGGCTACACCTTC. This sequence encodes CASSISANYGYTF.

This clone was recorded only once. V is TRBV5-4 and J is TRBJ2-5; 8 bases align to TRBD2. Germline loops: CDR1 SGHNT, CDR2 YYREEE (reference sequence). The CDR3 totals 16 residues. The junction had 12 bases not matched to a gene; V was cut back by 1 base and J by 7 bases. CDR3 nucleotide sequence: TGTGCCAGCAGCTTGACTGCCGGGGGGGGGTTTGGGACCCAGTACTTC. Its translation: CASSLTAGGGFGTQYF. Full variable domain (outside the CDR3, taken from reference TRBV5-4 and TRBJ2-5): ETGVTQSPTHLIKTRGQQVTLRCSSQSGHNTVSWYQQALGQGPQFIFQYYREEENGRGNFPPRFSGLQFPNYSSELNVNALELDDSALYLCASSLTAGGGFGTQYFGPGTRLLVL.